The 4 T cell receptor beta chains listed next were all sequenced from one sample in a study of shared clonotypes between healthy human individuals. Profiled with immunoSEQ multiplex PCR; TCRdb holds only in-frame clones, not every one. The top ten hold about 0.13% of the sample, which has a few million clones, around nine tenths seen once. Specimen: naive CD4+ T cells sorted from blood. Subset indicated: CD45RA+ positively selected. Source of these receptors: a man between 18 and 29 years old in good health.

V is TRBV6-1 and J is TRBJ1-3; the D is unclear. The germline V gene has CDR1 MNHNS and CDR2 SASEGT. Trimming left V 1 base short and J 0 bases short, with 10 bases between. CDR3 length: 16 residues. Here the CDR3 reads CASSEVFGSSGNTIYF. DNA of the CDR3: TGTGCCAGCAGTGAAGTCTTTGGGTCCTCTGGAAACACCATATATTTT.

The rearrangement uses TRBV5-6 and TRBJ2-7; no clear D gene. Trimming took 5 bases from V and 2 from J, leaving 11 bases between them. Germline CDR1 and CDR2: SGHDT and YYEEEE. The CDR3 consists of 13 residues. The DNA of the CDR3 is TGTGCCAGCAGGCGGCAGCTAACCTACGAGCAGTACTTC. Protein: CASRRQLTYEQYF.

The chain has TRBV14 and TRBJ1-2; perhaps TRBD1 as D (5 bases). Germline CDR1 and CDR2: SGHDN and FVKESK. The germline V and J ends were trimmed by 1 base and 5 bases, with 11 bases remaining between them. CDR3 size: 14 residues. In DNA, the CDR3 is TGTGCCAGCAGCCAAGGAAAGGGGTCGTATGGCTACACCTTC. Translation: CASSQGKGSYGYTF.

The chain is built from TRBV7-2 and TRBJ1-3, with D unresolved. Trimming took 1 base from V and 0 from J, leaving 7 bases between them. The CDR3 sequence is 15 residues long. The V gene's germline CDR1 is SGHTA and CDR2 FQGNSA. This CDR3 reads CASSLGQISGNTIYF. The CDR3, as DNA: TGTGCCAGCAGCTTAGGGCAGATCTCTGGAAACACCATATATTTT.